This T cell receptor beta chain was documented in a study of cytomegalovirus exposure and HLA in healthy donors. This CDR3 contains 14 residues. Per the germline V gene, CDR1 is MNHNY and CDR2 is SVGAGI (reference sequence). V was pared by 6 bases and J by 4 bases, with 7 bases of the junction left unmatched. Donors consisted of healthy bone marrow donors. The primer mix had 60 Vbeta and 13 Jbeta primers. The protocol was immunoSEQ multiplex PCR, while the TCRdb copy is restricted to in-frame clones and leaves out a portion. The listing records 150,000 to 200,000 clones. Study-level results: Cytomegalovirus association was listed for about 160 TCR beta chains.

Of note for this clone: Its antigen remains unknown.

The sample was PBMCs. The sequence was obtained from a young man in good health and CMV-seronegative. This rearrangement joins TRBV6-6 to TRBJ1-1; TRBD1 matches at 8 bases. The chain's CDR3 is CASSDGQGGTEAFF. In nucleotides, the CDR3 is TGTGCCAGCAGCGACGGACAGGGTGGCACTGAAGCTTTCTTT.